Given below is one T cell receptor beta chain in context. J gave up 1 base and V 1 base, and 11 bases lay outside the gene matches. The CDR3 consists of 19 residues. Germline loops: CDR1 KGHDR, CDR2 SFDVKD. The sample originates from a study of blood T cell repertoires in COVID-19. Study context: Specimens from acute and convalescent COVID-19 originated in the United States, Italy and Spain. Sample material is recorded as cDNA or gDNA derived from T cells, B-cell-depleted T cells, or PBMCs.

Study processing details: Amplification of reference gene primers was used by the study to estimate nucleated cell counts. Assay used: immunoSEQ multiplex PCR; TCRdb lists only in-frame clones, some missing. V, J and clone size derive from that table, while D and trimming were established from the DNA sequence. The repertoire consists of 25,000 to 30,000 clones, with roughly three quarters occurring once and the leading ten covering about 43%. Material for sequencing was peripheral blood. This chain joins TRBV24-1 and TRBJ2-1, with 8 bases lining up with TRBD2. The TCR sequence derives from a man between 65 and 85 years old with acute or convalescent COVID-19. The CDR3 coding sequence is TGTGCCACCAGTGATTTAACTTCGGGTCAGCGGGAGTCCTACAATGAGCAGTTCTTC. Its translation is CATSDLTSGQRESYNEQFF.